This T cell receptor (beta chain) was identified during a study of blood T cells in healthy people across ages. Turning to the study itself: Per two T cells, template switching captured roughly one barcoded beta molecule. Study results and caveats: Estimated diversity, derived from one million T cells, was regarded as an underestimate.

Germline V gives CDR1 MDHEN, CDR2 SYDVKM. V gave up 2 bases and J gave up 4 bases, with 9 bases separating them. This CDR3 has 14 residues. Alongside a J-beta primer mix, a sample-barcoded 5' primer served in a second PCR lasting about 7 to 11 cycles. Through a template-switch adaptor with 12 random nucleotides, each cDNA molecule received a tag. TCRdb redid the calling of the 5' RACE reads with MiXCR, one entry per CDR3 protein. The top ten hold more than 2% of the sample, which has 1.5 million to 2 million distinct CDR3 sequences, about 50% seen once. A word on this clonotype: Its antigen is not known.

The sequence derives from a woman aged 40 to 50 in good health. This sequence joins TRBV28 and TRBJ1-5; the D is unclear. The sample comprised blood. The CDR3 DNA is TGTGCCAGCAGTTTAACCAGACCGAATCAGCCCCAGCATTTT. Its translation: CASSLTRPNQPQHF. The full variable domain, completed using reference TRBV28 and TRBJ1-5, is DVKVTQSSRYLVKRTGEKVFLECVQDMDHENMFWYRQDPGLGLRLIYFSYDVKMKEKGDIPEGYSVSREKKERFSLILESASTNQTSMYLCASSLTRPNQPQHFGDGTRLSIL.